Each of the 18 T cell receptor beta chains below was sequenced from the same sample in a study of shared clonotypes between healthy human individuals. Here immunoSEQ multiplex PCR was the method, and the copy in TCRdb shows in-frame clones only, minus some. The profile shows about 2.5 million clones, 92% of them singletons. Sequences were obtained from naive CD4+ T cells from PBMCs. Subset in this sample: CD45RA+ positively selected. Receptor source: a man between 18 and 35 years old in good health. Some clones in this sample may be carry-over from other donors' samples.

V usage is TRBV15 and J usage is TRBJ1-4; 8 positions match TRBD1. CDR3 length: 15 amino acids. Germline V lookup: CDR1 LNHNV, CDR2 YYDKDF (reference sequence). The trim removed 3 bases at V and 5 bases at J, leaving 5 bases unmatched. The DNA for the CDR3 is TGTGCCACCAGCAGCAGGACAGGGCCAAATGAAAAACTGTTTTTT. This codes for CATSSRTGPNEKLFF.

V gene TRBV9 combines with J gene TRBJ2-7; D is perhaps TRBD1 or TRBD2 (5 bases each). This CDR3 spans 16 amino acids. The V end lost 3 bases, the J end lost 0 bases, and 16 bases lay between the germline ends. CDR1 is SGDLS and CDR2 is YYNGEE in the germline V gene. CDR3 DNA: TGTGCCAGCAGCGCGAGCTCCGGGACGAGCTCCTACGAGCAGTACTTC. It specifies CASSASSGTSSYEQYF.

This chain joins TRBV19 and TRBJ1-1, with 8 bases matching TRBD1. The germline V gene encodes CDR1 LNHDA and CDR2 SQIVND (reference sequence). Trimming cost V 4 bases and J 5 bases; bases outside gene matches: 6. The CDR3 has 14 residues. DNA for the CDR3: TGTGCCAGTAGTACTGGACAGGGACGGACTGAAGCTTTCTTT. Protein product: CASSTGQGRTEAFF.

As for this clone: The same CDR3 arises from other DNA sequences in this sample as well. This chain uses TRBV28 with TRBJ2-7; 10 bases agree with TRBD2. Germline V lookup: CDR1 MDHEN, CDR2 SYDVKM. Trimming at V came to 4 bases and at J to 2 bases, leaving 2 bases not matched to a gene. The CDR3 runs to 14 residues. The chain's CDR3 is CASSSGTSAYEQYF. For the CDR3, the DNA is TGTGCCAGCAGTTCCGGGACTAGCGCCTACGAGCAGTACTTC.

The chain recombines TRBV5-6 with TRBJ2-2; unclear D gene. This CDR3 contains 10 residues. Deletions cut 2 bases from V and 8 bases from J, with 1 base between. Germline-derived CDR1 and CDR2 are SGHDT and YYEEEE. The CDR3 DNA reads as TGTGCCAGCAGCTTAGGGGAGCTGTTTTTT. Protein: CASSLGELFF. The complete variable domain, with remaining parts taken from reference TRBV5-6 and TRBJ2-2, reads DAGVTQSPTHLIKTRGQQVTLRCSPKSGHDTVSWYQQALGQGPQFIFQYYEEEERQRGNFPDRFSGHQFPNYSSELNVNALLLGDSALYLCASSLGELFFGEGSRLTVL.

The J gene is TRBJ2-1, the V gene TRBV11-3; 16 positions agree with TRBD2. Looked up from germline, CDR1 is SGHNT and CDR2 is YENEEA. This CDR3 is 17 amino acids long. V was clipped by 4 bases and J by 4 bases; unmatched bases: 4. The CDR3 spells CASSSTGLAGGYNEQFF. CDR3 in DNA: TGTGCCAGCAGCTCAACGGGACTAGCGGGAGGGTACAATGAGCAGTTCTTC.

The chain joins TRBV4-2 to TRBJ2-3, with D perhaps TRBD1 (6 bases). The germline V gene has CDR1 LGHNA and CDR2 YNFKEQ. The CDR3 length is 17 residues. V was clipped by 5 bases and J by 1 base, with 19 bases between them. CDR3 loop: CASSYNSGQTGTDTQYF. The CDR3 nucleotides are TGTGCCAGCAGCTACAACTCCGGACAGACCGGCACAGATACGCAGTATTTT.

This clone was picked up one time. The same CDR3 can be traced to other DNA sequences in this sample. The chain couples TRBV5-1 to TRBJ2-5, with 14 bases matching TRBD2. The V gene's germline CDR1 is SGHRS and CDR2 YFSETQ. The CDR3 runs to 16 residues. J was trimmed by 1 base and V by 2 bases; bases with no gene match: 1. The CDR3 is CASSLGLAGGQETQYF. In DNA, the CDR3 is TGCGCCAGCAGCTTAGGACTAGCGGGAGGCCAAGAGACCCAGTACTTC.

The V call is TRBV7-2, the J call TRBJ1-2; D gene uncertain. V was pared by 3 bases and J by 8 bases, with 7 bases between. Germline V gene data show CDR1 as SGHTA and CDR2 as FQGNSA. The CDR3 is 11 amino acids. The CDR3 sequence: CASSLGSGYTF. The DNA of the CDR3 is TGTGCCAGCAGCTTGGGGTCCGGCTACACCTTC.

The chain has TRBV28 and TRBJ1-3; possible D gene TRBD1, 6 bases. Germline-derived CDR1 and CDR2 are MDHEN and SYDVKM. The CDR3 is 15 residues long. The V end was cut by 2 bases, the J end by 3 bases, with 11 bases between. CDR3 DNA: TGTGCCAGCAGTTTAAGCAAGGGGGATGGAAACACCATATATTTT. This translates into CASSLSKGDGNTIYF.

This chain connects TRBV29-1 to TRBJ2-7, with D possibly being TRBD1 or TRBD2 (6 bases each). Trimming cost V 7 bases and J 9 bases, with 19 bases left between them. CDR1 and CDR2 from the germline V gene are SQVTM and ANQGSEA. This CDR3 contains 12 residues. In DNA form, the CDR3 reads TGCAGCGCAAGAACTGGGGGGCTAGGGCAGTACTTC. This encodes CSARTGGLGQYF.

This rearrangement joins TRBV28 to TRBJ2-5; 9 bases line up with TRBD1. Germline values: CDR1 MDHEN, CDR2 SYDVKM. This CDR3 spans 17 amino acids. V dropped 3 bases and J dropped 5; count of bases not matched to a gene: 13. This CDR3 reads CASSFHPSGQGGETQYF. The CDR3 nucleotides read TGTGCCAGCAGTTTCCACCCCTCGGGACAGGGTGGGGAGACCCAGTACTTC.

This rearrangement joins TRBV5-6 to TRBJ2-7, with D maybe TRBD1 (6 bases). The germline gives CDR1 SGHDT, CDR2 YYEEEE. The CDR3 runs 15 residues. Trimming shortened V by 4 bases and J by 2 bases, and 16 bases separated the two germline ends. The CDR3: CASSLEDRETYEQYF. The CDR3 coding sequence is TGTGCCAGCAGCCTAGAGGACAGAGAGACCTACGAGCAGTACTTC. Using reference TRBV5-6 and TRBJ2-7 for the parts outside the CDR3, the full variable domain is DAGVTQSPTHLIKTRGQQVTLRCSPKSGHDTVSWYQQALGQGPQFIFQYYEEEERQRGNFPDRFSGHQFPNYSSELNVNALLLGDSALYLCASSLEDRETYEQYFGPGTRLTVT.

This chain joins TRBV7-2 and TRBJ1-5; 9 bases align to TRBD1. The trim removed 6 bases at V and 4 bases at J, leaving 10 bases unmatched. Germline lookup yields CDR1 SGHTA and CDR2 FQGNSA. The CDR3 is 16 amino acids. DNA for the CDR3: TGTGCCAGCAGACCCCCTCCGGGACAGGGAAATCAGCCCCAGCATTTT. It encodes CASRPPPGQGNQPQHF.

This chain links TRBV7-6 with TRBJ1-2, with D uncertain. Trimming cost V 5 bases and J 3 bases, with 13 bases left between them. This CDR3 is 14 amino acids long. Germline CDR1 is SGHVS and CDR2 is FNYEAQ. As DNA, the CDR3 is TGTGCCAGCAGCCCTCAGGACGGTCACTATGGCTACACCTTC. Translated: CASSPQDGHYGYTF.

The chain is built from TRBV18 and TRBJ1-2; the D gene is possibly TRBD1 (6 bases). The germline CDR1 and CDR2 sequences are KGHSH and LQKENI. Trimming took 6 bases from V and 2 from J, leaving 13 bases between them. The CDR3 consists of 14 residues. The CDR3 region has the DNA TGTGCCAGCTCCAGATCGGGGGGCAACTATGGCTACACCTTC. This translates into CASSRSGGNYGYTF.

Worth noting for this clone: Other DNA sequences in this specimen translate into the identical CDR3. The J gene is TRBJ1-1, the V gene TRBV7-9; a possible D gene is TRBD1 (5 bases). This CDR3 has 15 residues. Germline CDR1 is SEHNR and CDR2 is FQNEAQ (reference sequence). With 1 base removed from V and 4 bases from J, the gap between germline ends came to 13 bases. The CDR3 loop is CASSLVGAGGTEAFF. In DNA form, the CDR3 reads TGTGCCAGCAGCTTAGTGGGCGCGGGGGGCACTGAAGCTTTCTTT.

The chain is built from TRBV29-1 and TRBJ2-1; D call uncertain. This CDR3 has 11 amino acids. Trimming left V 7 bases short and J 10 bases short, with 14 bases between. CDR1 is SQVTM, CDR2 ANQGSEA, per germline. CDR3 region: CSAGRAEEQFF. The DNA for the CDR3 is TGCAGCGCCGGAAGGGCTGAGGAGCAGTTCTTC.